One T cell receptor (beta chain) is described in this entry. As yet, its antigen is unknown. Documented treatment: approximately nine-day PBMC culture with coronavirus spike peptide pools or control peptides (ViraFEST assay). ViraFEST enlarged antigen-specific T cell populations with peptide pools and afterwards sequenced TCRs. The Oncomine TCR Beta short-read assay was what sequenced the DNA obtained from cultured CD4+ T cells. Using its own MiXCR run on the PCR reads, TCRdb lists one record per CDR3 protein. This repertoire shows around 15,000 distinct CDR3 sequences, around 52% found once; its top ten account for 3% to 4.5%. This record comes from a study of vaccination and CD4 T cells after COVID-19. Study summary: Stimulation used overlapping spike peptides from SARS-CoV-2, HCoV-NL63, HCoV-OC43 and HCoV-229E.

Whole-study findings and limits: Reactive clone data from convalescent patients indicated a median of about 90% appearing only post-vaccination.

Trimming took 7 bases from V and 4 from J; bases not matched to a gene: 9. Germline CDR1 is MNHNS and CDR2 is SASEGT. The CDR3 sequence is 15 residues long. This clonotype was obtained from a human donor who had recovered from COVID-19. The input for sequencing was CD4+ T cells from blood, cultured in vitro, taken before SARS-CoV-2 vaccination. The chain uses TRBV6-1 and TRBJ1-5; 8 nucleotides align to TRBD1. CDR3 amino acids: CASNSLGQGNQPQHF. The DNA of the CDR3 is TGTGCCAGCAACTCATTAGGACAGGGTAATCAGCCCCAGCATTTT.